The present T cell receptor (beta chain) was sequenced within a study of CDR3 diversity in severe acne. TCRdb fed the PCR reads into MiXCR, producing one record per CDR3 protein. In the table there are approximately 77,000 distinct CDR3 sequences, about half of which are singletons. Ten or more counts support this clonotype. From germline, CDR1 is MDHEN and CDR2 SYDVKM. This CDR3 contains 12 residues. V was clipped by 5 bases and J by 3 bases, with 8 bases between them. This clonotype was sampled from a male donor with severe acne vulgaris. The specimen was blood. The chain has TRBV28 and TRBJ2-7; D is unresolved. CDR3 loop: CASSRLRYEQYF. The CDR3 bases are TGTGCCAGCAGTCGCCTACGCTACGAGCAGTACTTC.